Presented here are 28 T cell receptor beta chains from one specimen sequenced in a study of response to subunit inactivated influenza vaccine. TCRdb independently ran MiXCR on the RT-PCR reads; one entry per CDR3 protein. The table has 300,000 to 350,000 distinct CDR3 sequences, around a fifth seen once. The source material was PBMCs from blood, sampled 21 months after vaccination. The source is a man aged 50 to 69 who received an inactivated influenza vaccine.

The chain is built from TRBV2 and TRBJ1-5; D is unresolved. This CDR3 has 15 residues. The V gene lost 2 bases and the J gene lost 0 bases, with 8 bases spanning the gap. From germline, CDR1 is SNHLY and CDR2 FYNNEI. The CDR3 spells CASSESQISNQPQHF. In DNA form, the CDR3 reads TGTGCCAGCAGTGAAAGCCAGATTAGCAATCAGCCCCAGCATTTT.

This clonotype was seen repeatedly, ten times or more. The V call is TRBV10-3, the J call TRBJ1-1, with D perhaps matching TRBD1 (5 bases). Germline V gene data show CDR1 as ENHRY and CDR2 as SYGVKD. This CDR3 is built from 15 residues. V was clipped by 0 bases and J by 4 bases, with 12 bases between them. The CDR3 sequence is CAISESGGSGTEAFF. CDR3 nucleotides: TGTGCCATCAGTGAGTCCGGGGGATCAGGCACTGAAGCTTTCTTT.

V and J are TRBV12-3 or TRBV12-4 and TRBJ1-6; 7 bases are shared with TRBD1. The CDR3 runs to 15 residues. V gave up 1 base and J gave up 7 bases; unmatched junction bases: 4. CDR3 in DNA: TGTGCCAGCAGTTTAGGGGGGACAGTGAATTCACCCCTCCACTTT. Translated: CASSLGGTVNSPLHF.

The rearrangement joins TRBV10-2 to TRBJ2-1; D is unresolved. Trimming removed 4 bases from V and 3 bases from J, with 10 bases in between. The CDR3 runs 14 residues. Germline V lookup: CDR1 WSHSY, CDR2 SAAADI. The CDR3 region is CASSGVVNYNEQFF. Written as DNA, the CDR3 is TGCGCCAGCAGTGGGGTAGTCAACTACAATGAGCAGTTCTTC.

This clonotype was found many times. The J gene is TRBJ2-7, the V gene TRBV5-1, with TRBD2 as a possible D gene (6 bases). This CDR3 comprises 14 residues. The ends were cut back, 0 bases at V and 1 base at J, with 8 bases in the middle. CDR1 SGHRS and CDR2 YFSETQ come from the germline V gene. CDR3 sequence: CASSLAEGSYEQYF. The CDR3 nucleotides are TGCGCCAGCAGCTTGGCGGAGGGATCCTACGAGCAGTACTTC.

This chain joins TRBV7-6 and TRBJ1-1, with D possibly being TRBD1 (6 bases). The length of the CDR3 is 15 residues. Germline V gives CDR1 SGHVS, CDR2 FNYEAQ. V lost 5 bases to trimming and J lost 4 bases, with 17 bases between them. The CDR3 DNA reads TGTGCCAGCAGCGCGGGGGCAGGGCATGGCACTGAAGCTTTCTTT. Translated: CASSAGAGHGTEAFF. Full variable domain (missing parts from reference TRBV7-6 and TRBJ1-1): GAGVSQSPRYKVTKRGQDVALRCDPISGHVSLYWYRQALGQGPEFLTYFNYEAQQDKSGLPNDRFSAERPEGSISTLTIQRTEQRDSAMYRCASSAGAGHGTEAFFGQGTRLTVV.

This clonotype was picked up many times. The chain recombines TRBV29-1 with TRBJ1-2; 9 bases match TRBD1. The CDR3 is made up of 13 amino acids. Trimming removed 8 bases from V and 6 bases from J; junction bases left unmatched: 10. Germline V gene lookup returns CDR1 SQVTM and CDR2 ANQGSEA. CDR3 amino acids: CSISRDRAHGYTF. As DNA, the CDR3 is TGCAGCATCTCCCGGGACAGGGCTCATGGCTACACCTTC. Based on the CDR3 plus reference TRBV29-1 and TRBJ1-2, the full variable domain is SAVISQKPSRDICQRGTSLTIQCQVDSQVTMMFWYRQQPGQSLTLIATANQGSEATYESGFVIDKFPISRPNLTFSTLTVSNMSPEDSSIYLCSISRDRAHGYTFGSGTRLTVV.

V is TRBV6-6 and J is TRBJ2-3; D not certain. The length of the CDR3 is 11 residues. Germline CDR1 reads MNHNY; CDR2 reads SVGAGI (reference sequence). With 5 bases removed from V and 7 bases from J, the gap between germline ends came to 7 bases. DNA for the CDR3: TGTGCCAGCAGTGTTACGAATACGCAGTATTTT. Protein product: CASSVTNTQYF.

There are many counts of this clonotype. The chain employs TRBV5-5 and TRBJ1-6; D perhaps matches TRBD1 (6 bases). V was cut by 4 bases and J by 5 bases, with 16 bases left in between. CDR1 and CDR2 (germline): SGHKS, YYEKEE (reference sequence). The CDR3 sequence is 16 residues long. CDR3 bases: TGTGCCAGCAGCCGTCAGGGGACGGGAGATAATTCACCCCTCCACTTT. This encodes CASSRQGTGDNSPLHF.

CDR3 DNA: TGTGCCAGCAGCGCCGGGGGGCTTGAGCAGTACTTC. This gives the protein CASSAGGLEQYF. The chain couples TRBV9 to TRBJ2-7, with D perhaps matching TRBD2 (7 bases). Trimming took off 3 bases at V and 7 bases at J, with 11 bases between the two ends. The CDR3 consists of 12 residues. From germline, CDR1 is SGDLS and CDR2 YYNGEE.

There are a few counts of this clonotype. This chain uses TRBV7-2 with TRBJ1-1; D is possibly TRBD1 (6 bases). CDR1 and CDR2 (germline): SGHTA, FQGNSA. Trimming pared 5 bases from V and 5 bases from J, leaving 24 bases between. CDR3 length: 17 residues. The CDR3 DNA reads as TGTGCCAGCAGCACTCAGTCCGGGGGGCGCTTTTGGACTGAAGCTTTCTTT. Translating it yields CASSTQSGGRFWTEAFF.

This clonotype has a count of ten or more. This chain connects TRBV5-6 to TRBJ1-2; TRBD1 aligns across 7 bases. V was clipped by 4 bases and J by 0 bases; unmatched bases: 9. Germline assignment: CDR1 SGHDT and CDR2 YYEEEE. CDR3 length equals 16 residues. The CDR3 loop is CASSTGQSLANYGYTF. For the CDR3, the DNA is TGTGCCAGCAGCACGGGACAGAGCTTAGCTAACTATGGCTACACCTTC.

The table lists this clonotype with a few counts. This rearrangement joins TRBV20-1 to TRBJ2-1, with D possibly matching TRBD2 (7 bases). There are 14 residues in the CDR3. CDR1 and CDR2 (germline): DFQATT, SNEGSKA (reference sequence). Trimming stripped 6 bases from V and 3 bases from J, with 15 bases between. This CDR3 reads CSASQGGGYNEQFF. CDR3 DNA: TGCAGTGCCTCCCAGGGAGGGGGCTACAATGAGCAGTTCTTC.

At least ten counts were recorded for this clonotype. The V gene is TRBV7-9, the J gene TRBJ1-2, with D unclear. The CDR3 extends over 15 amino acids. Germline V CDR1 and CDR2: SEHNR, FQNEAQ (reference sequence). Trimming stripped 2 bases from V and 2 bases from J, with 12 bases between. CDR3 residues: CASSLSSAANYGYTF. Written as DNA, the CDR3 is TGTGCCAGCAGCTTATCGTCAGCCGCCAACTATGGCTACACCTTC.

Only a few counts were recorded for this clonotype. At one boundary the junction diverges from the germline segment, which might be a read error. The chain employs TRBV12-3 or TRBV12-4 and TRBJ1-5; D unclear. This CDR3 comprises 13 residues. This CDR3 is CATSYGSNQPQHF. As DNA, the CDR3 is TGTGCCACCAGTTACGGGAGTAATCAGCCCCAGCATTTT.

V is TRBV3-1 and J is TRBJ2-5; no clear D gene. The V end was cut by 4 bases, the J end by 0 bases, with 12 bases between. This CDR3 is built from 15 residues. Germline CDR1 LGHDT, CDR2 YNNKEL (reference sequence). This CDR3 reads CASSPLPYYQETQYF. In DNA form, the CDR3 reads TGTGCCAGCAGCCCCCTTCCCTATTACCAAGAGACCCAGTACTTC.

The V gene is TRBV30, the J gene TRBJ2-4, with D uncertain. There are 14 residues in the CDR3. Germline V CDR1 and CDR2: GTSNPN, SVGIG (reference sequence). V was clipped by 2 bases and J by 2 bases, with 10 bases between them. DNA for the CDR3: TGTGCCTGGAGTAACAGCCCGACCAAAAACATTCAGTACTTC. It specifies CAWSNSPTKNIQYF. Together with reference TRBV30 and TRBJ2-4, the CDR3 gives the full variable domain: SQTIHQWPATLVQPVGSPLSLECTVEGTSNPNLYWYRQAAGRGLQLLFYSVGIGQISSEVPQNLSASRPQDRQFILSSKKLLLSDSGFYLCAWSNSPTKNIQYFGAGTRLSVL.

The gene calls are TRBV20-1 and TRBJ2-7; D tentatively reads TRBD1 or TRBD2 (5 bases each). V was trimmed by 4 bases and J by 3 bases, leaving 13 bases between them. Germline values: CDR1 DFQATT, CDR2 SNEGSKA (reference sequence). The CDR3 is 13 residues long. The CDR3 DNA reads as TGCAGTGCTATTTCTTGGGGGAGCTACGAGCAGTACTTC. It yields the protein CSAISWGSYEQYF.

On this clonotype itself: This sequence is one base from a far larger clone and is likely a read error. The chain carries TRBV5-1 and TRBJ1-5; unclear D gene. This CDR3 is 13 amino acids long. Germline V gene sequence: CDR1 SGHRS, CDR2 YFSETQ. Here the CDR3 DNA reads TGCGCCAGCAGCTTGGATAGCAATCAGGCCCAGCATTTT. Translation: CASSLDSNQAQHF.

This clonotype was seen a handful of times. V is TRBV4-1 and J is TRBJ1-6; D is undetermined. There are 18 residues in the CDR3. V was clipped by 0 bases and J by 3 bases, with 15 bases between them. Germline V gene sequence: CDR1 MGHRA, CDR2 YSYEKL. CDR3 sequence (DNA): TGCGCCAGCAGCCAAGACGGAGGTACACTTTTCTATAATTCACCCCTCCACTTT. Translated: CASSQDGGTLFYNSPLHF.

This sequence joins TRBV5-1 and TRBJ2-7, with D perhaps TRBD2 (7 bases). The CDR3 totals 15 residues. Germline assignment: CDR1 SGHRS and CDR2 YFSETQ. V lost 2 bases to trimming and J lost 0 bases, with 12 bases between them. CDR3 nucleotides: TGCGCCAGCAGCTTTTCGGGGGGCAGCTCCTACGAGCAGTACTTC. As protein: CASSFSGGSSYEQYF.

This sequence joins TRBV6-1 and TRBJ2-7, with D possibly TRBD2 on 6 matching bases. V was trimmed by 6 bases and J by 1 base, leaving 19 bases between them. The CDR3 extends over 16 amino acids. CDR1 and CDR2 from the germline V gene are MNHNS and SASEGT. This chain's CDR3 is CASRAEPGLTSYEQYF. DNA of the CDR3: TGTGCCAGCAGAGCCGAACCGGGACTCACGTCCTACGAGCAGTACTTC.

This chain links TRBV19 with TRBJ2-1, with TRBD2 matching 9 bases. Germline assignment: CDR1 LNHDA and CDR2 SQIVND (reference sequence). There are 15 residues in the CDR3. V was pared by 7 bases and J by 3 bases, with 7 bases of the junction left unmatched. CDR3 sequence (DNA): TGTGCCAGTATCGATAGCGGGGGAGGCTACAATGAGCAGTTCTTC. Protein: CASIDSGGGYNEQFF.

This clonotype has more than one count but fewer than ten. The rearrangement links TRBV4-2 to TRBJ2-7; unclear D gene. V was pared by 1 base and J by 1 base, with 11 bases between. This CDR3 has 15 amino acids. Germline V CDR1 and CDR2: LGHNA, YNFKEQ. DNA for the CDR3: TGTGCCAGCAGCCAAGTATCCGGCCTATCCTACGAGCAGTACTTC. Residues: CASSQVSGLSYEQYF.

The chain combines TRBV15 with TRBJ2-7, with 7 bases that match TRBD1. Germline V gene lookup returns CDR1 LNHNV and CDR2 YYDKDF (reference sequence). J lost 0 bases, V lost 1 base, and 9 bases had no gene match. The CDR3 has 17 residues. CDR3 residues: CATSRGLYRGLSYEQYF. CDR3 nucleotides: TGTGCCACCAGCAGAGGTTTATACAGGGGCCTCTCCTACGAGCAGTACTTC. The whole variable domain, filled in from reference TRBV15 and TRBJ2-7, reads DAMVIQNPRYQVTQFGKPVTLSCSQTLNHNVMYWYQQKSSQAPKLLFHYYDKDFNNEADTPDNFQSRRPNTSFCFLDIRSPGLGDTAMYLCATSRGLYRGLSYEQYFGPGTRLTVT.

This clonotype showed up just a few times. The chain employs TRBV19 and TRBJ2-1; D ambiguous. This CDR3 region has 12 residues. Germline CDR1 and CDR2: LNHDA and SQIVND (reference sequence). V gave up 2 bases and J gave up 7 bases, with 6 bases separating them. Here the CDR3 DNA reads TGTGCCAGTAGTATATTTCGGAATGAGCAGTTCTTC. Amino acids: CASSIFRNEQFF.

This clonotype was seen repeatedly, ten times or more. This sequence joins TRBV3-1 and TRBJ2-1; D may correspond to TRBD1 or TRBD2 (5 bases each). The CDR3 extends over 15 amino acids. The ends were cut back, 0 bases at V and 11 bases at J, with 17 bases in the middle. Germline values: CDR1 LGHDT, CDR2 YNNKEL (reference sequence). The CDR3 region has the DNA TGTGCCAGCAGCCAAGATGGTGGGGGACGGACGAAGCAGTTCTTC. Translated, it gives CASSQDGGGRTKQFF.

For this clonotype: A junction boundary mismatches the germline segment, possibly from a read error. V gene TRBV3-1 combines with J gene TRBJ1-6, with TRBD1 matching over 7 bases. Germline lookup yields CDR1 LGHDT and CDR2 YNNKEL (reference sequence). CDR3 length: 17 amino acids. In DNA form, the CDR3 reads TGTGCCAGCTGCCAGCCCTCCGCTAGGACAGGTAATTCACCCCTCCACTTT. It translates to CASCQPSARTGNSPLHF.